The rows below give T cell receptor beta chains drawn from one sample of a study of shared clonotypes between healthy human individuals. Only in-frame clones appear in the TCRdb table, and some are missing; sequencing was by immunoSEQ multiplex PCR. The repertoire holds about 600,000 clones, with around 95% as singletons. Sequenced input: naive CD8+ T cells sorted from blood. All receptors come from a woman aged 30 to 39 in good health. Each CDR3 is given with its conserved first and last residue. The D gene is left open where the match is weak. For some rows the clone size is stated as once, few or many, or as a class when expanded; others skip it.

j_call: TRBJ2-2
clone_size: .
v_call: TRBV15
d_call: TRBD2
cdr3_nt: TGTGCCACCAGCGCGACGAAGCCGGGACTAGCGGGAGTTCGGACCGGGGAGCTGTTTTTT
cdr3_aa: CATSATKPGLAGVRTGELFF

j_call: TRBJ1-1
clone_size: .
v_call: TRBV5-8
d_call: .
cdr3_nt: TGTGCCAGCAGCTTGTTAAACACTGAAGCTTTCTTT
cdr3_aa: CASSLLNTEAFF

j_call: TRBJ1-4
clone_size: .
v_call: TRBV6-1
d_call: TRBD1
cdr3_nt: TGTGCCAGCTCGGGGACAGGGCCAGGTGAAAAACTGTTTTTT
cdr3_aa: CASSGTGPGEKLFF

j_call: TRBJ2-3
clone_size: .
v_call: TRBV4-1
d_call: TRBD2
cdr3_nt: TGCGCCAGCAGCCAAGGTAACGGGAGGACCACAGATACGCAGTATTTT
cdr3_aa: CASSQGNGRTTDTQYF

j_call: TRBJ2-7
clone_size: .
v_call: TRBV28
d_call: TRBD2
cdr3_nt: TGTGCCAGCAGTTTAGGCCTCGGACTAGCGGGAACTAGTGGGGACGAGCAGTACTTC
cdr3_aa: CASSLGLGLAGTSGDEQYF

j_call: TRBJ1-2
clone_size: once
v_call: TRBV27
d_call: TRBD1
cdr3_nt: TGTGCCAGCACCCTAAAGGGACAGGGATACTATGGCTACACCTTC
cdr3_aa: CASTLKGQGYYGYTF

j_call: TRBJ2-5
clone_size: .
v_call: TRBV27
d_call: TRBD2
cdr3_nt: TGTGCCAGCAGTTTAAGGGGGCGAGGGACTAGCGGGAGAGAGACCCAGTACTTC
cdr3_aa: CASSLRGRGTSGRETQYF

j_call: TRBJ2-1
clone_size: .
v_call: TRBV5-6
d_call: .
cdr3_nt: TGTGCCAGCAGCAATAGTGGAAATGAGCAGTTCTTC
cdr3_aa: CASSNSGNEQFF

j_call: TRBJ1-1
clone_size: .
v_call: TRBV16
d_call: .
cdr3_nt: TGTGCCAGCAGCCAACGTCTGGCAGGGGAACTGATGAACACTGAAGCTTTCTTT
cdr3_aa: CASSQRLAGELMNTEAFF

j_call: TRBJ2-7
clone_size: once
v_call: TRBV7-8
d_call: .
cdr3_nt: TGTGCCAGCAGCTTAGCTGGCAGCAGAAGCTCCTACGAGCAGTACTTC
cdr3_aa: CASSLAGSRSSYEQYF

j_call: TRBJ2-5
clone_size: once
v_call: TRBV7-6
d_call: .
cdr3_nt: TGTGCCAGCAGCTTAGAAACCGAGACCCAGTACTTC
cdr3_aa: CASSLETETQYF

j_call: TRBJ1-3
clone_size: .
v_call: TRBV13
d_call: TRBD1
cdr3_nt: TGTGCCAGCCAAGCAGCATATCTGACAGGGGGTAAAGGAAACACCATATATTTT
cdr3_aa: CASQAAYLTGGKGNTIYF

j_call: TRBJ1-5
clone_size: .
v_call: TRBV2
d_call: .
cdr3_nt: TGTGCCAGCAGGGGAGGGGGACGAAACCCCAATCAGCCCCAGCATTTT
cdr3_aa: CASRGGGRNPNQPQHF

j_call: TRBJ2-1
clone_size: .
v_call: TRBV9
d_call: TRBD2
cdr3_nt: TGTGCCAGCAGCGCAACCGGGACTAGCGTCTACAATGAGCAGTTCTTC
cdr3_aa: CASSATGTSVYNEQFF

j_call: TRBJ1-1
clone_size: .
v_call: TRBV6-5
d_call: .
cdr3_nt: TGTGCCAGCAGTTATTATCGACAGCCCCGTGAAGCTTTCTTT
cdr3_aa: CASSYYRQPREAFF

j_call: TRBJ1-5
clone_size: .
v_call: TRBV27
d_call: TRBD1
cdr3_nt: TGTGCCAGCGCACTCCGGGACAGCAGAAATCAGCCCCAGCATTTT
cdr3_aa: CASALRDSRNQPQHF

j_call: TRBJ2-7
clone_size: .
v_call: TRBV7-2
d_call: .
cdr3_nt: TGTGCCAGCAGCTTAGATTTGGATTACGAGCAGTACTTC
cdr3_aa: CASSLDLDYEQYF

j_call: TRBJ1-4
clone_size: .
v_call: TRBV10-2
d_call: .
cdr3_nt: TGCGCCAGCAGTGATTTTAACGGTGGGAATGAAAAACTGTTTTTT
cdr3_aa: CASSDFNGGNEKLFF

j_call: TRBJ2-1
clone_size: .
v_call: TRBV29-1
d_call: .
cdr3_nt: TGCAGCGTTGATTTTAGCGGCTTTTACAATGAGCAGTTCTTC
cdr3_aa: CSVDFSGFYNEQFF

j_call: TRBJ1-2
clone_size: .
v_call: TRBV28
d_call: .
cdr3_nt: TGTGCCAGCACTGGCGGGGACGGGAACTATGGCTACACCTTC
cdr3_aa: CASTGGDGNYGYTF

j_call: TRBJ2-1
clone_size: once
v_call: TRBV7-9
d_call: .
cdr3_nt: TGTGCCAGCAGCTCGCACCATAATGAGCAGTTCTTC
cdr3_aa: CASSSHHNEQFF

j_call: TRBJ1-4
clone_size: .
v_call: TRBV4-2
d_call: .
cdr3_nt: TGTGCCAGCAGCCAAGATCGGCAGGGAGGTGAAAAACTGTTTTTT
cdr3_aa: CASSQDRQGGEKLFF

j_call: TRBJ2-2
clone_size: .
v_call: TRBV28
d_call: .
cdr3_nt: TGTGCCAGCAAAGCCACTTACAGGAACACCGGGGAGCTGTTTTTT
cdr3_aa: CASKATYRNTGELFF

j_call: TRBJ2-7
clone_size: .
v_call: TRBV6-6
d_call: .
cdr3_nt: TGTGCCAGCAGTTACAGTGAAGAGGCCTACGAGCAGTACTTC
cdr3_aa: CASSYSEEAYEQYF

j_call: TRBJ2-2
clone_size: .
v_call: TRBV4-1
d_call: TRBD2
cdr3_nt: TGCGCCAGCAGCCTCTCGTGGACCGGACTAGCGGCCGGGGAGCTGTTTTTT
cdr3_aa: CASSLSWTGLAAGELFF

j_call: TRBJ2-6
clone_size: .
v_call: TRBV7-6
d_call: .
cdr3_nt: TGTGCCAGCAGCCATGAGGGGTTCTCCTCTGGGGCCAACGTCCTGACTTTC
cdr3_aa: CASSHEGFSSGANVLTF

j_call: TRBJ2-5
clone_size: .
v_call: TRBV7-6
d_call: .
cdr3_nt: TGTGCCAGCAGCTCGCTTCCCCGACTAGACTCCCAAGAGACCCAGTACTTC
cdr3_aa: CASSSLPRLDSQETQYF

j_call: TRBJ2-2
clone_size: once
v_call: TRBV7-6
d_call: .
cdr3_nt: TGTGCCAGCAGCTTAGCGGGTGGGACCGGGGAGCTGTTTTTT
cdr3_aa: CASSLAGGTGELFF

j_call: TRBJ1-2
clone_size: .
v_call: TRBV5-4
d_call: .
cdr3_nt: TGTGCCAGCAGCTTGTGGGGGGTCTATGGCTACACCTTC
cdr3_aa: CASSLWGVYGYTF

j_call: TRBJ1-1
clone_size: .
v_call: TRBV19
d_call: .
cdr3_nt: TGTGCCAGTAGTAATAGGGAGGTGACTGAAGCTTTCTTT
cdr3_aa: CASSNREVTEAFF

j_call: TRBJ1-1
clone_size: .
v_call: TRBV9
d_call: .
cdr3_nt: TGTGCCAGCAGCGTTACAGATAACACTGAAGCTTTCTTT
cdr3_aa: CASSVTDNTEAFF

j_call: TRBJ1-4
clone_size: .
v_call: TRBV29-1
d_call: TRBD1
cdr3_nt: TGCAGCGTTGTGGGACAGAGTAATGAAAAACTGTTTTTT
cdr3_aa: CSVVGQSNEKLFF

j_call: TRBJ1-1
clone_size: .
v_call: TRBV27
d_call: .
cdr3_nt: TGTGCCAGCAGTTTGGCGGGTCAAAACACTGAAGCTTTCTTT
cdr3_aa: CASSLAGQNTEAFF

j_call: TRBJ2-7
clone_size: .
v_call: TRBV28
d_call: .
cdr3_nt: TGTGCCACCGGAAGAGTCTCTAACGAGCAGTACTTC
cdr3_aa: CATGRVSNEQYF

j_call: TRBJ1-3
clone_size: .
v_call: TRBV4-1
d_call: .
cdr3_nt: TGCGCCAGCAGCCAAGAGTCAGGGACTGGAAACACCATATATTTT
cdr3_aa: CASSQESGTGNTIYF

j_call: TRBJ2-1
clone_size: .
v_call: TRBV5-6
d_call: .
cdr3_nt: TGTGCCAGCAGCTTTTCCTACAATGAGCAGTTCTTC
cdr3_aa: CASSFSYNEQFF

j_call: TRBJ2-3
clone_size: .
v_call: TRBV10-1
d_call: TRBD2
cdr3_nt: TGCGCCAGCAGTCCTAGCGGGAGGGCCTCCGCAGATACGCAGTATTTT
cdr3_aa: CASSPSGRASADTQYF

j_call: TRBJ2-5
clone_size: .
v_call: TRBV5-4
d_call: .
cdr3_nt: TGTGCCAGCAGCTTGGAAGCGGGCGTTGGAGAGACCCAGTACTTC
cdr3_aa: CASSLEAGVGETQYF

j_call: TRBJ2-1
clone_size: .
v_call: TRBV7-9
d_call: .
cdr3_nt: TGTGCCAGCAGCTCCGAGCGTTGGGAGCAGTTCTTC
cdr3_aa: CASSSERWEQFF

j_call: TRBJ2-7
clone_size: .
v_call: TRBV10-1
d_call: .
cdr3_nt: TGCGCCATTCGGATTTACCCCTACGAGCAGTACTTC
cdr3_aa: CAIRIYPYEQYF

j_call: TRBJ2-7
clone_size: .
v_call: TRBV28
d_call: TRBD2
cdr3_nt: TGTGCCAGCAGTGGGGAGGGGTCCTCCTACGAGCAGTACTTC
cdr3_aa: CASSGEGSSYEQYF

j_call: TRBJ2-7
clone_size: .
v_call: TRBV11-2
d_call: TRBD1
cdr3_nt: TGTGCCAGCAGCTTTGACAGGGGAGGAACCTACGAGCAGTACTTC
cdr3_aa: CASSFDRGGTYEQYF

j_call: TRBJ2-7
clone_size: .
v_call: TRBV15
d_call: TRBD2
cdr3_nt: TGTGCCACCAGCGGGCCGGGACTAGCGGGAGACGAGCAGTACTTC
cdr3_aa: CATSGPGLAGDEQYF